This T cell receptor beta chain is from a study of glioma-infiltrating T cells. The germline CDR1 and CDR2 sequences are LNHDA and SQIVND (reference sequence). V gave up 6 bases and J gave up 0 bases; unmatched junction bases: 7. The CDR3 has 15 amino acids. Whole-study findings and limits: Tissue and blood shared very few CDR3 sequences.

Using RNA template, CDR3s of TCR alpha and beta were amplified with iRepertoire arm-PCR. For one-step reverse transcription and amplification, about 85-400 ng of tissue mRNA or PBMC total RNA was used. From the multiplex PCR reads, TCRdb called clonotypes with MiXCR, one entry per CDR3 protein. The table has about 200,000 distinct CDR3 sequences, about 31% seen once. This clonotype occurred many times. Its specificity is unknown. This receptor was taken from a human donor with low-grade glioma or glioblastoma, undergoing nonglioma brain surgery, or in good health (not recorded which). V gene TRBV19 combines with J gene TRBJ1-1; 7 nucleotides align to TRBD1. Sequencing was carried out using glioma tissue, nonneoplastic brain tissue, or PBMCs (not recorded which). Written as DNA, the CDR3 is TGTGCCAGTAGCTGGGACAGCCGACTGAACACTGAAGCTTTCTTT. This translates into CASSWDSRLNTEAFF.